This is a list of T cell receptor beta chains from one sample in a study of blood T cell repertoires in COVID-19. Assay: immunoSEQ multiplex PCR; the TCRdb copy retains only in-frame clones and omits some. The sample holds over 85,000 clones, over 60% seen once. The specimen sequenced was peripheral blood. These receptors came from an elderly woman with active or convalescent COVID-19. Each CDR3 is given with its conserved first and last residue. The D gene is left open where the match is weak. Rows may omit the clone size; those that give it use once, few, many or a size class.

TRBD1,.,TRBV19,TRBJ2-7,CASSPDRGRIHEQYF,TGTGCCAGTAGTCCGGACAGGGGGCGCATCCACGAGCAGTACTTC
TRBD2,once,TRBV7-9,TRBJ2-1,CASSFTGLEYNEQFF,TGTGCCAGCAGCTTTACAGGACTAGAGTACAATGAGCAGTTCTTC
.,.,TRBV14,TRBJ2-1,CASSHLRQGGGYGEQFF,TGTGCAAGCAGCCACCTTCGGCAGGGAGGAGGCTATGGTGAGCAGTTCTTC
.,.,TRBV11-2,TRBJ2-7,CASSPRRDFSSYEQYF,TGTGCCAGCAGCCCGCGCCGGGACTTCAGCTCCTACGAGCAGTACTTC
.,many,TRBV19,TRBJ2-2,CASSIAGDTGELFF,TGTGCCAGTAGTATCGCAGGGGACACCGGGGAGCTGTTTTTT
.,.,TRBV28,TRBJ2-1,CASTKNRVAVYNEQFF,TGTGCCAGCACCAAAAATAGGGTAGCGGTCTACAATGAGCAGTTCTTC
.,.,TRBV6-2/TRBV6-3,TRBJ2-7,CASGHGYEQYF,TGTGCCAGCGGCCACGGCTACGAGCAGTACTTC
TRBD2,.,TRBV6-4,TRBJ2-5,CASEAGVWETQYF,TGTGCCAGCGAGGCGGGAGTCTGGGAGACCCAGTACTTC
TRBD1,.,TRBV7-8,TRBJ2-1,CASSPRQGSYNEQFF,TGTGCCAGCAGCCCCCGACAGGGGTCCTACAATGAGCAGTTCTTC
TRBD1,.,TRBV7-9,TRBJ2-6,CASSHRGVGSGANVLTF,TGTGCCAGCAGCCACAGGGGGGTAGGGTCTGGGGCCAACGTCCTGACTTTC
.,.,TRBV7-2,TRBJ2-1,CASSLVRREQFF,TGTGCCAGCAGCTTAGTTAGGAGAGAGCAGTTCTTC
.,.,TRBV3-1/TRBV3-2,TRBJ1-3,CASSQEGLRNTIYF,TGTGCCAGCAGTCAAGAGGGCCTCCGAAACACCATATATTTT
.,.,TRBV4-1,TRBJ2-6,CASSHSGTQELRAGANVLTF,TGCGCCAGCAGCCATTCCGGGACACAGGAGTTAAGGGCTGGGGCCAACGTCCTGACTTTC
TRBD2,once,TRBV27,TRBJ2-3,CASSLRTSGGSTDTQYF,TGTGCCAGCAGCCTGAGGACTAGCGGGGGGAGCACAGATACGCAGTATTTT
TRBD2,.,TRBV20-1,TRBJ2-3,CSASTSGSPDTQYF,TGCAGTGCTAGTACTAGCGGGAGTCCAGATACGCAGTATTTT
TRBD2,.,TRBV10-2,TRBJ2-7,CASRLAVSSYEQYF,TGCGCCAGCAGACTAGCGGTTAGCTCCTACGAGCAGTACTTC
.,once,TRBV12-3/TRBV12-4,TRBJ2-3,CASSLTGLRKQYF,TGTGCCAGCAGTTTAACAGGATTGAGAAAGCAGTATTTT
.,.,TRBV28,TRBJ1-1,CASSPETRTEAFF,TGTGCCAGCAGTCCCGAAACACGCACTGAAGCTTTCTTT
.,.,TRBV11-2,TRBJ2-1,CASRAGYNEQFF,TGTGCCAGCAGAGCAGGGTACAATGAGCAGTTCTTC
.,.,TRBV2,TRBJ1-1,CASSKGTLGTEAFF,TGTGCCAGCAGTAAAGGGACACTTGGCACTGAAGCTTTCTTT
.,.,TRBV11-3,TRBJ2-1,CASSLGLGSNEQFF,TGTGCCAGCAGCTTAGGACTAGGGAGCAATGAGCAGTTCTTC
.,.,TRBV27,TRBJ1-5,CASSLSQGQPQHF,TGTGCCAGCAGTTTAAGTCAGGGTCAGCCCCAGCATTTT